The subject of this entry is one TCR beta chain. As yet, its antigen is unknown. The record originates from a study of cytomegalovirus exposure and HLA in healthy donors. Overall study: Genotyping showed around 80% of a few hundred donors falling in the Caucasian-associated ancestry cluster.

The study's findings and limits: Sequencing had likely introduced a cluster of highly shared sequence variants as an artifact.

The PCR used 60 Vbeta and 13 Jbeta primers. TCRdb keeps only in-frame clones here, not all; method: immunoSEQ multiplex PCR. The table records under 200,000 clones, 60% to 80% of them present only once. Germline CDR1 is MGHDK and CDR2 is SYGVNS. Deletions cut 8 bases from V and 4 bases from J, with 14 bases between. CDR3 length: 14 amino acids. The sample was PBMCs. The genes are TRBV25-1 and TRBJ2-2; D possibly corresponds to TRBD1 (6 bases). This sequence was found in a woman aged 40 to 55 in good health and CMV-seropositive. Written as DNA, the CDR3 is TGTGCCAGCCTTCCCACAGGGAGCACCGGGGAGCTGTTTTTT. Its translation: CASLPTGSTGELFF.